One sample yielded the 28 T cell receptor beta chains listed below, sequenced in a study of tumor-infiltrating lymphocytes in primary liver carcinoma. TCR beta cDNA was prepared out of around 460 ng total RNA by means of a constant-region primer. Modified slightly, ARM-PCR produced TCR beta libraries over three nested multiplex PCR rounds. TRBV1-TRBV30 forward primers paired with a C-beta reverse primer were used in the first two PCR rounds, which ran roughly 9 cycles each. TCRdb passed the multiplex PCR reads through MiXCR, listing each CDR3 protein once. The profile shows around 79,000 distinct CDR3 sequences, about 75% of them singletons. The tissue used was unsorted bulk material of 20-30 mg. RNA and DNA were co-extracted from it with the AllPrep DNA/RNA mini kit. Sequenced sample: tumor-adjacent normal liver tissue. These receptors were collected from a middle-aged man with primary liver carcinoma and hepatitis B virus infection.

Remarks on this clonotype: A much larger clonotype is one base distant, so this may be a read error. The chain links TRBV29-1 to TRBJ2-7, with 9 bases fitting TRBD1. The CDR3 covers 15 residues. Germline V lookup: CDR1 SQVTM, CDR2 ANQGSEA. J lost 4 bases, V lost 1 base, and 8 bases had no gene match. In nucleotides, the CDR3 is TGCAGCGTTGAAGGTCTGGGGACAGGGAAGTACGAGCAGTACTTC. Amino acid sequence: CSVEGLGTGKYEQYF.

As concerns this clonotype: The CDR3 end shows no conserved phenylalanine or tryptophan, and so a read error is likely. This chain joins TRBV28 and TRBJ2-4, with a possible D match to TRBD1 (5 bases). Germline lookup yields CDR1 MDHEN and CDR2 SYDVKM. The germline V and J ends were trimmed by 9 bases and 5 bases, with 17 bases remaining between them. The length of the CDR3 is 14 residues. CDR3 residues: CASRVQGSQNIQYL. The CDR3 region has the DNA TGTGCCAGTAGGGTTCAGGGATCCCAAAACATTCAGTACTTA.

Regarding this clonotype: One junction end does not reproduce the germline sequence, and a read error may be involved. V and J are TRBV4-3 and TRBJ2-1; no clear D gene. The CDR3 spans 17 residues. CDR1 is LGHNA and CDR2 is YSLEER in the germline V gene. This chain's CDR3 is CASSQDLGKSSYNEQFF. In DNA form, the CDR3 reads TGCGCCAGCAGCCAAGATCTTGGCAAGAGCTCCTACAATGAACAGTTCTTC.

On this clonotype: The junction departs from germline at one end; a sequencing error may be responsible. Written as DNA, the CDR3 is TGTTCCAGTTCCGGGCCCGGGAGGAGTCAGCCCCAGCATTTT. Amino acid sequence: CSSSGPGRSQPQHF. This chain uses TRBV5-6 with TRBJ1-5; D not resolved. The CDR3 extends over 14 amino acids. CDR1 and CDR2 from the germline V gene are SGHDT and YYEEEE.

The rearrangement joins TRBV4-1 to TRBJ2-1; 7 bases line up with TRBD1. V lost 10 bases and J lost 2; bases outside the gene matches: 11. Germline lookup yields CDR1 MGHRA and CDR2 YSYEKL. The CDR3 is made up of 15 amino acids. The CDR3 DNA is TGCGCCAACAGGCAACCAGGGACAGCCTACAATGAGCAGTTCTTC. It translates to CANRQPGTAYNEQFF.

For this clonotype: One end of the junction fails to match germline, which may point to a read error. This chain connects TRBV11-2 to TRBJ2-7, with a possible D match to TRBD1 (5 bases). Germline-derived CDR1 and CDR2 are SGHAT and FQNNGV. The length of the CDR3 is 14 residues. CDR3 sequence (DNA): TGTGCCAGCGGCATAGGGGCGGCAGCCTATGAGCAGTATTTC. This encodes CASGIGAAAYEQYF.

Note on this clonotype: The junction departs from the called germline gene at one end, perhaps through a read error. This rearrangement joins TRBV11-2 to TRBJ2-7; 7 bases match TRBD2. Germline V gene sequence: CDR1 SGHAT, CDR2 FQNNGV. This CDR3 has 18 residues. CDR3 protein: CAISSVPGARGREREQYF. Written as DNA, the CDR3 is TGTGCCATCAGCTCAGTCCCCGGGGCTAGAGGGAGGGAGCGTGAGCAGTACTTC.

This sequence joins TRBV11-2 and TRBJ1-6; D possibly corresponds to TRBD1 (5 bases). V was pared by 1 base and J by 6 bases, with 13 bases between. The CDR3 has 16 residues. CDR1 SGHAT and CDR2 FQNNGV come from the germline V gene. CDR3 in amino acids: CASSLGDDACNSPLHF. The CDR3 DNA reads TGTGCCAGCAGCTTAGGGGACGACGCTTGTAATTCACCCCTCCACTTT. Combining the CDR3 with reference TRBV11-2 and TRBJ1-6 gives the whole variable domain EAGVAQSPRYKIIEKRQSVAFWCNPISGHATLYWYQQILGQGPKLLIQFQNNGVVDDSQLPKDRFSAERLKGVDSTLKIQPAKLEDSAVYLCASSLGDDACNSPLHFGNGTRLTVT.

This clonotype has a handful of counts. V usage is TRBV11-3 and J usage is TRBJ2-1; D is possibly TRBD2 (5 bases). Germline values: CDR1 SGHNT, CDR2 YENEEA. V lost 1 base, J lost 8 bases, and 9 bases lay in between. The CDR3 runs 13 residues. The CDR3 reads CASSLGTVDEQFF. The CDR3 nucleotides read TGTGCCAGCAGCTTAGGGACTGTGGATGAGCAGTTCTTC.

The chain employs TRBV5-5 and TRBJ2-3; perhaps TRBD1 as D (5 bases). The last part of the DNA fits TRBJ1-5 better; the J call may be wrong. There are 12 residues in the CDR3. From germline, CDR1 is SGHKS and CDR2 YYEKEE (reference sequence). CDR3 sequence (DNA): TGTACCGGCAGCGGGGACTCAGATACGCAGCATTTT. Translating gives CTGSGDSDTQHF.

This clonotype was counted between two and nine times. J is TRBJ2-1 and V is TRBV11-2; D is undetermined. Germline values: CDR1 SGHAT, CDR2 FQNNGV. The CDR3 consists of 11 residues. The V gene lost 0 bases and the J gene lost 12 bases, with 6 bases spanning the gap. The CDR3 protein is CASSLDRRQFF. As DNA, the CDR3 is TGTGCCAGCAGCTTAGACAGGAGGCAGTTCTTC. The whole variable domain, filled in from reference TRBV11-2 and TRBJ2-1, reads EAGVAQSPRYKIIEKRQSVAFWCNPISGHATLYWYQQILGQGPKLLIQFQNNGVVDDSQLPKDRFSAERLKGVDSTLKIQPAKLEDSAVYLCASSLDRRQFFGPGTRLTVL.

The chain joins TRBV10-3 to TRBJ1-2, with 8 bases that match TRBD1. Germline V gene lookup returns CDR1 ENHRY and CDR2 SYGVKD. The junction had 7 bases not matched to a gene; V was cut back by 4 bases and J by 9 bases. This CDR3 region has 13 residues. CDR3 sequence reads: CAISGTGGDSYTF. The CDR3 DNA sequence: TGTGCCATCAGTGGAACAGGGGGAGATAGCTACACCTTC.

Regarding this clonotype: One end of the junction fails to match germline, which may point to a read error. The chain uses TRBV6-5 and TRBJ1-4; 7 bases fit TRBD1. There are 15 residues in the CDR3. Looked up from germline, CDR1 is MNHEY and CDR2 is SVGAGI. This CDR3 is CASNYSRGTNEKLFF. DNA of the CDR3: TGTGCCAGCAATTACTCCAGGGGGACTAATGAAAAACTGTTTTTT.

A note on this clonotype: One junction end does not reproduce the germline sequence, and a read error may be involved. CDR3 coding DNA: TGTGTCAGCAGCCAAGGTCGGATACTGACCTACGAGCAGTACTTC. Translating it yields CVSSQGRILTYEQYF. The chain recombines TRBV4-2 with TRBJ2-7, with no clear D. The germline V gene has CDR1 LGHNA and CDR2 YNFKEQ. This CDR3 has 15 amino acids.

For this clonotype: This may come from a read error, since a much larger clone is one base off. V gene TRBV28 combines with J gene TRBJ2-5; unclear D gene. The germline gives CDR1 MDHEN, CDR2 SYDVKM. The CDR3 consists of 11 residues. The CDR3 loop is CASSNPETKYF. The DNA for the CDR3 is TGTGCCAGCAGTAATCCCGAGACCAAGTACTTC.

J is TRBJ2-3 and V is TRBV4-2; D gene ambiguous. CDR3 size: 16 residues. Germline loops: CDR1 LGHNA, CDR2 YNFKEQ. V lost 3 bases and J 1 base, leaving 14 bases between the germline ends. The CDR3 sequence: CASSQELTPRTDTQYF. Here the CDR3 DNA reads TGTGCCAGCAGCCAGGAACTAACGCCACGCACAGATACGCAGTATTTT.

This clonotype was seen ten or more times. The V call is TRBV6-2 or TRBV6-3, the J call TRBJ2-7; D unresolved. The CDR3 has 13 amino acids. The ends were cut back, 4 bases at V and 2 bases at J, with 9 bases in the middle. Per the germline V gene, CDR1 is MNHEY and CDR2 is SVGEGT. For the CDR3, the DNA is TGTGCCAGCAGTTTGGACGCTACCTACGAGCAGTACTTC. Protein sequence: CASSLDATYEQYF.

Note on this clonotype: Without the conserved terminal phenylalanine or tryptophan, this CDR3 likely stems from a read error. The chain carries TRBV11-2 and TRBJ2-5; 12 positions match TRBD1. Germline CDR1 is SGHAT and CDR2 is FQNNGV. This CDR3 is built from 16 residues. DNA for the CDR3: TGTGCCAACAGCCCCACCGGGACAGGGGGCCTAGAGATCCAGTACTTA. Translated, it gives CANSPTGTGGLEIQYL.

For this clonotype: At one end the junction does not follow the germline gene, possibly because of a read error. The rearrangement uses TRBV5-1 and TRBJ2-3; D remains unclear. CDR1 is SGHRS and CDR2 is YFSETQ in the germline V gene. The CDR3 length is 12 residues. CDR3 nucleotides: TGCGCCAGCGGCTTGCAAGGGGATACGCAGTATTTT. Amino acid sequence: CASGLQGDTQYF.

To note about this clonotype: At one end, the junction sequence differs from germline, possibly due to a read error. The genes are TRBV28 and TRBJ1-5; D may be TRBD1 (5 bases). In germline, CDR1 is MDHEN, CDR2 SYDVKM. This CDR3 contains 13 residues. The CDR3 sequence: CASSGGANQPEHF. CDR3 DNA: TGTGCCAGCAGTGGCGGGGCCAATCAGCCCGAGCATTTT.

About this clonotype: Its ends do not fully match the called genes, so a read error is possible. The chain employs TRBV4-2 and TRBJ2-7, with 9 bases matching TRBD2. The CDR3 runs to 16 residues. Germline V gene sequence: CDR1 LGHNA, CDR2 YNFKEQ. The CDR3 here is CASSQDIAGASYDQYF. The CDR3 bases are TGCGCCAGCAGCCAAGATATAGCGGGAGCCTCCTACGACCAGTACTTC.

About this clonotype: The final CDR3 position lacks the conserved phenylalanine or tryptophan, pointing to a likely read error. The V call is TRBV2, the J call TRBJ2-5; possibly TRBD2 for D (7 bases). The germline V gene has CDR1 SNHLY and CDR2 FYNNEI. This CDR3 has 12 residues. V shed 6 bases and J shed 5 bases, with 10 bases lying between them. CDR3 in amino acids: CASRGGGETQYI. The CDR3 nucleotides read TGTGCCAGCAGGGGAGGGGGGGAGACCCAGTACATC.

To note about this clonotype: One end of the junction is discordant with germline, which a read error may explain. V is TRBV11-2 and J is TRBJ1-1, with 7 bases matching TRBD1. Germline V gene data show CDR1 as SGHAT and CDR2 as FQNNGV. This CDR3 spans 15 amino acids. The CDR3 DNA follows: TGTGCCAGCAACTCGCGGACAGGCGGGAGCACTGAAGCTTTCTTC. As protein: CASNSRTGGSTEAFF.

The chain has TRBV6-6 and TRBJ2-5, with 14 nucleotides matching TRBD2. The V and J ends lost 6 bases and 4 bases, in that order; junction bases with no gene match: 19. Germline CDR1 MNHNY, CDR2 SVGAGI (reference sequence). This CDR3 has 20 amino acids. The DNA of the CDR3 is TGTGCCAGCAGCCAATGGAGTTTACTGACTAGCGGGAGGGTCGTAGAGACCCAGTACTTC. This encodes CASSQWSLLTSGRVVETQYF.

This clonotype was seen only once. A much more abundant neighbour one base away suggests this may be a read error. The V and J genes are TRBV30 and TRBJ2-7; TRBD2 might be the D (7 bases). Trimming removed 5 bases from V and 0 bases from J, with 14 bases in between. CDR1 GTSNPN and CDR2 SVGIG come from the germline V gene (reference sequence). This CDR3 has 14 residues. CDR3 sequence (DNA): TGTGCCTGGTGTGGGGGGGGCAACTCCTACGAGCAGTACTTC. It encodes CAWCGGGNSYEQYF.

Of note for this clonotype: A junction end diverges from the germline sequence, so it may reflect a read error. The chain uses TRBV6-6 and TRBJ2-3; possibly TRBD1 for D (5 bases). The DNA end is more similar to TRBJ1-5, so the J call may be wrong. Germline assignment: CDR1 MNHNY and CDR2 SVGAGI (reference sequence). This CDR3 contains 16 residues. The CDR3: CGSRKGTSGRMDSQHF. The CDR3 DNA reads TGTGGCAGCAGGAAAGGGACTAGCGGGAGGATGGATTCGCAGCATTTT.

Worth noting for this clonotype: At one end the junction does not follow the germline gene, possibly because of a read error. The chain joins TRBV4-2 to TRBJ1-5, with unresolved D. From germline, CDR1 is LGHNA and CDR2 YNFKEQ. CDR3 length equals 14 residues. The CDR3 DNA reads TGTGTCAGCAGACAAGGAGGGAGCAGTCAGCCCCAGCATTTT. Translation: CVSRQGGSSQPQHF.

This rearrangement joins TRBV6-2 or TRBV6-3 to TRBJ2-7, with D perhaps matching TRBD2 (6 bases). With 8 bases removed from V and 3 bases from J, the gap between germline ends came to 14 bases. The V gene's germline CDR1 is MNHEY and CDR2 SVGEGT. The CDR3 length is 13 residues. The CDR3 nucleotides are TGTGCCAGCGGGACTGGGGGAATCTACGAGCAGTACTTC. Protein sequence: CASGTGGIYEQYF.